This T cell receptor (beta chain) came from a study of T cell clones after liver transplantation (dated by TCRdb to between 2018 and 2020). General notes on the study: The samples were obtained from ITN030ST, a randomized trial that attempted immunosuppression withdrawal within 2 years after liver transplantation. Third party-reactive TCRbeta sequences were also identified from pre-transplant MLRs to serve as an antigen-independent comparator for donor-reactive sequences. The studied cohort comprised 8 liver transplant recipients, 3 classified as tolerant and 5 as non-tolerant. Tolerance meant complete immunosuppression withdrawal for at least one year without liver enzymes rising beyond twice the upper limit of normal. Donor-reactive T cell clones were identified using TCRbeta sequencing after a pre-transplant mixed lymphocyte reaction and were then followed in post-transplant blood. Of the eight recipients, a few were HCV-positive, while the remaining recipients had been transplanted for non-autoimmune, non-viral indications. Blood samples were collected pre-transplant, pre-randomization before withdrawal, and post-randomization after either full withdrawal or failed withdrawal. Until randomization at 12-24 months post-transplant, subjects were given standard immunosuppression, with no induction therapy. Results and caveats for the whole study, not just this receptor: The conclusions were preliminary, being limited by small, heterogeneous patient numbers and by non-standardized post-transplant time points. Without allograft tissue specimens, donor-reactive T cells may have migrated into the graft rather than being deleted. A greater decline was seen for donor-reactive sequences than for third party-reactive sequences, suggesting partial antigen-specific deletion unrelated to withdrawal success. When repertoire turnover was accounted for, significantly reduced detection of donor-reactive sequences was found in 7 of 8 subjects for CD4 and in 8 of 8 subjects for CD8. In two subjects, low numbers of available donor cells limited the measurable donor-reactive repertoire. A significant post-transplant decrease in circulating donor-reactive CD4 TCRbeta sequences was observed in most of the 8 subjects, irrespective of tolerance or HCV status.

Note on this clone: The antigen it binds to is not known. No much larger clone exists at a distance of one base, and base qualities are not known.

The CDR3 has 14 amino acids, counting the end cysteine and phenylalanine. Left in the record is the CDR3 DNA by itself, 42 bases read in frame from the first base. V and J lose 5 bases and 10 bases, and a span of 20 bases separates them. CDR1 and CDR2 (MNHEY, SVGAGI) derive from the germline V gene. Frozen genomic DNA underwent high-throughput TCRbeta CDR3 sequencing by immunoSEQ, including PCR amplification, mapping, bias correction and internal controls. In the source study's methods: Productive rearrangements were retained, and unique TCRbeta sequences were defined by the CDR3 nucleotide sequence together with the V and J gene. Donor-reactive sequences required at least 5-fold expansion in CFSE-low cells versus unstimulated pre-transplant cells and at least 0.01% frequency. Per-subject minimum frequency thresholds, based on the lowest-template unstimulated sample, ensured at least 90% detection power. Jensen-Shannon divergence between the top 1000 TCRbeta sequences post-transplant and pre-transplant was used to measure repertoire turnover. Two-sided Fisher's exact tests were used to test for changes in the detection of donor-reactive sequences. TCRdb retrieved this table from immuneACCESS and kept in-frame rearrangements only. Not all clones are present; in checked studies, unresolved V genes account for under half, and no reason is known for the remainder. Clone size and the V and J calls come from that table; the DNA yielded D and trimming. In this sample the table shows tens of thousands of clones, around 92% of which occur a single time. The ten largest clones take up more than 0.85% of the sample.

Thawed unstimulated PBMCs were stained for CD3, CD4 and CD8 and FACS-sorted into CD3+CD4+ and CD3+CD8+ populations. Randomization to immunosuppression withdrawal applied to every one of the 8 studied subjects. The Qiagen DNeasy Blood and Tissue Kit was used to isolate genomic DNA. The receptor was isolated from a human patient who received a liver transplant. After a transplant, certain T cells may trace back to the graft donor. This chain joins TRBV6-5 to TRBJ1-1; TRBD1 might be the D gene, on 5 matching bases. The sample consisted of CD4+ T cells from blood, taken approximately 26 months after liver transplant. The DNA sequence reads TGTGCCAGCAGTGCACCGGGACCCTCAACGCGAGCTTTCTTT. Its coded protein is CASSAPGPSTRAFF.